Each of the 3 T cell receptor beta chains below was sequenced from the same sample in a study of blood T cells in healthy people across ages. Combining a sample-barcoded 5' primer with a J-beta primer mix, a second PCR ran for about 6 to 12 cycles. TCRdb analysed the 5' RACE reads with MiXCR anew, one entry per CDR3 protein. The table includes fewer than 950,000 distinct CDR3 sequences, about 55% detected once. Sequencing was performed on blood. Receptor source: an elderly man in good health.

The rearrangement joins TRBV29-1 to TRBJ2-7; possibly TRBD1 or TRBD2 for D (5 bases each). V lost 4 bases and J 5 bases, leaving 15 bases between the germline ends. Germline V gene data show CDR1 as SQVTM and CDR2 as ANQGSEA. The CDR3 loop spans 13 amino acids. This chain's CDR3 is CSVVPDTRHEQYF. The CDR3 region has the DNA TGCAGCGTTGTCCCGGACACTAGGCACGAGCAGTACTTC.

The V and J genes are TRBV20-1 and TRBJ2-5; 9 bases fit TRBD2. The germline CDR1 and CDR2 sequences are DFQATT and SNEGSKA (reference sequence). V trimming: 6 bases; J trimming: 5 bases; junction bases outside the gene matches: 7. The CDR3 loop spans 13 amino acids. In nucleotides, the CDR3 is TGCAGTGCCCCGGCGGGAGGGGGGGAGACCCAGTACTTC. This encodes CSAPAGGGETQYF.

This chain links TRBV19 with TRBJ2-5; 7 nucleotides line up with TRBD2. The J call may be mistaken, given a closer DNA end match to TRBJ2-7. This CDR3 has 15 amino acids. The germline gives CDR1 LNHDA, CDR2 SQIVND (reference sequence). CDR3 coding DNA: TGTGCCAGTAGTAAAACACGGGAGGCGGCCTACGAGCAGTACTTC. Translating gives CASSKTREAAYEQYF.